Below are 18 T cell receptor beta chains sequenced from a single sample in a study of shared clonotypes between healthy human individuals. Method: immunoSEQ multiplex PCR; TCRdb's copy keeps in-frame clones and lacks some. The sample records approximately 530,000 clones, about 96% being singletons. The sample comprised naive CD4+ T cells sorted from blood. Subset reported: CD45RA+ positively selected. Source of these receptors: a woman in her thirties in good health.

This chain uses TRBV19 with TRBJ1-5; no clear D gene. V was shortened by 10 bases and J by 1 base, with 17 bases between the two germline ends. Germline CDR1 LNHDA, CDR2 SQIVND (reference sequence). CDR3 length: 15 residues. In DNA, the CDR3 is TGTGCCACCGCCTCCTGGGCGGAAAGCAATCAGCCCCAGCATTTT. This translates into CATASWAESNQPQHF.

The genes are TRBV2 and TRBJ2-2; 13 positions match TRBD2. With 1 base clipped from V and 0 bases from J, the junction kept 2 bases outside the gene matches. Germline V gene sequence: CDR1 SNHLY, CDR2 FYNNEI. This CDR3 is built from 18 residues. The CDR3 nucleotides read TGTGCCAGCAGTGAAGTCGGACTAGCGGGGGCGAACACCGGGGAGCTGTTTTTT. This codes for CASSEVGLAGANTGELFF.

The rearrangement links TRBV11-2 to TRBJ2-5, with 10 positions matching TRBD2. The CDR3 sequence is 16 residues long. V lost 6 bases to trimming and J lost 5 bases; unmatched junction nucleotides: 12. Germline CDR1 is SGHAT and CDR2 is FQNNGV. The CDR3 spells CASSLAGARVRETQYF. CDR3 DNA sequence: TGTGCCAGCAGTCTAGCGGGAGCGAGGGTTCGTGAGACCCAGTACTTC.

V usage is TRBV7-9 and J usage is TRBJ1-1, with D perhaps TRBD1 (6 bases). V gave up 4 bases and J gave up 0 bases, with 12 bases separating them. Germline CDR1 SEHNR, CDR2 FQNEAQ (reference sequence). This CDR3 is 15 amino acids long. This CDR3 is CASSSGEGLNTEAFF. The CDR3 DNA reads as TGTGCCAGCAGCTCAGGGGAGGGGCTGAACACTGAAGCTTTCTTT.

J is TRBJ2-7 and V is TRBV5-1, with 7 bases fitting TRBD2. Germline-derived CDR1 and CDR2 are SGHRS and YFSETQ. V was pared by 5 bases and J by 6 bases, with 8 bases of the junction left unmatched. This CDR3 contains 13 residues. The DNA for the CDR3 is TGCGCCAGCAGGTCTAGCGGTGTAGGCGAGCAGTACTTC. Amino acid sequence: CASRSSGVGEQYF. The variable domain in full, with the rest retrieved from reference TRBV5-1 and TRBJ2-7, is KAGVTQTPRYLIKTRGQQVTLSCSPISGHRSVSWYQQTPGQGLQFLFEYFSETQRNKGNFPGRFSGRQFSNSRSEMNVSTLELGDSALYLCASRSSGVGEQYFGPGTRLTVT.

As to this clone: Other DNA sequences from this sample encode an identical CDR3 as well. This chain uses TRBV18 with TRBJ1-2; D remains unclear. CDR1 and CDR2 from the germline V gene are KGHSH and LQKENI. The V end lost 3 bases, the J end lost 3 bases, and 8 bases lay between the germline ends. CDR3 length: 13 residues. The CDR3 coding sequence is TGTGCCAGCTCACCGACTGTGGACTATGGCTACACCTTC. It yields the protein CASSPTVDYGYTF.

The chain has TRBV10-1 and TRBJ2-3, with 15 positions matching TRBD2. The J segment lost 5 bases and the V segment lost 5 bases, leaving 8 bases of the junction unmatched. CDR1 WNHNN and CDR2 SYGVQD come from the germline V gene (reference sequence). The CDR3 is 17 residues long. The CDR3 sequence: CASSPGLAGGPGDTQYF. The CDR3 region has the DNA TGCGCCAGCAGTCCAGGACTAGCGGGAGGGCCGGGAGATACGCAGTATTTT.

CDR3 DNA: TGTGCCAGTAGTATGGGCACACTAGCGGGAATCAATGAGCAGTTCTTC. Amino acid sequence: CASSMGTLAGINEQFF. V usage is TRBV19 and J usage is TRBJ2-1; 10 bases align to TRBD2. The CDR3 consists of 16 residues. The germline V gene has CDR1 LNHDA and CDR2 SQIVND (reference sequence). V lost 3 bases, J lost 6 bases, and 8 bases stayed unmatched.

The CDR3 bases are TGTGCCAGCAACAGTTTCTCCTACGAGCAGTACTTC. Residues: CASNSFSYEQYF. The rearrangement joins TRBV5-8 to TRBJ2-7; unclear D gene. V dropped 6 bases and J dropped 0 bases, with 7 bases sitting between them. The CDR3 loop spans 12 amino acids. CDR1 is SGHTS and CDR2 is YDEGEE in the germline V gene.

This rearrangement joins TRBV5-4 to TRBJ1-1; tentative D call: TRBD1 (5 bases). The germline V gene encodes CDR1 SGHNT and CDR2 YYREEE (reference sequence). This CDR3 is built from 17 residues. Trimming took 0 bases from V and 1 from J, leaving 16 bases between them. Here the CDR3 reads CASSLAPTKRGNTEAFF. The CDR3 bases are TGTGCCAGCAGCTTGGCGCCAACAAAAAGGGGGAACACTGAAGCTTTCTTT.

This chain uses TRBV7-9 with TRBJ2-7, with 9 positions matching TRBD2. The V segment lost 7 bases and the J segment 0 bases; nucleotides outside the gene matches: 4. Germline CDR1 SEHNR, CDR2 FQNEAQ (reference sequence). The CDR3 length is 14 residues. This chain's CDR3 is CASTSAGGSYEQYF. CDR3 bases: TGTGCCAGCACCTCAGCGGGAGGCTCCTACGAGCAGTACTTC. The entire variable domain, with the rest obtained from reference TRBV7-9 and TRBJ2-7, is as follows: DTGVSQNPRHKITKRGQNVTFRCDPISEHNRLYWYRQTLGQGPEFLTYFQNEAQLEKSRLLSDRFSAERPKGSFSTLEIQRTEQGDSAMYLCASTSAGGSYEQYFGPGTRLTVT.

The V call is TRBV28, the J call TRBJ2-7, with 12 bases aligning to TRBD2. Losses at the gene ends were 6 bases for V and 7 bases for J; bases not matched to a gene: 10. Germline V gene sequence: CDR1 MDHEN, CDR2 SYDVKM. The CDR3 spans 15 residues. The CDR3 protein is CASRRRTSGIFEQYF. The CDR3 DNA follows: TGTGCCAGCAGGCGGCGGACTAGCGGGATTTTTGAGCAGTACTTC.

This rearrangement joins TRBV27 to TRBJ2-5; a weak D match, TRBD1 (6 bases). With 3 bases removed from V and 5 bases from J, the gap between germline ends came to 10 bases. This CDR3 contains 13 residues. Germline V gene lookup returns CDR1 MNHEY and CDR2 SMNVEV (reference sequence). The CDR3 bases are TGTGCCAGCAGTTTGGGAAGGGGGGAGACCCAGTACTTC. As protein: CASSLGRGETQYF.

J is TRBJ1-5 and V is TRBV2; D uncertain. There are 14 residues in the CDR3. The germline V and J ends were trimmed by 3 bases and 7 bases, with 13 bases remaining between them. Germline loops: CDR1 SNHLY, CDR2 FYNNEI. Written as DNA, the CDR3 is TGTGCCAGCAGTGACCAGGATGTTCAACAGCCCCAGCATTTT. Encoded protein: CASSDQDVQQPQHF.

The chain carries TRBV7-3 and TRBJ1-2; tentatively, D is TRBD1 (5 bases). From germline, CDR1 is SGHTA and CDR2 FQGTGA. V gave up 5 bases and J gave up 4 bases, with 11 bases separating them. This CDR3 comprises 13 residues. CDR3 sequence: CASSPGHLYGYTF. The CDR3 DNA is TGTGCCAGCAGCCCCGGACACCTCTATGGCTACACCTTC. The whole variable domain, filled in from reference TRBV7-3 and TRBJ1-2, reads GAGVSQTPSNKVTEKGKYVELRCDPISGHTALYWYRQSLGQGPEFLIYFQGTGAADDSGLPNDRFFAVRPEGSVSTLKIQRTERGDSAVYLCASSPGHLYGYTFGSGTRLTVV.

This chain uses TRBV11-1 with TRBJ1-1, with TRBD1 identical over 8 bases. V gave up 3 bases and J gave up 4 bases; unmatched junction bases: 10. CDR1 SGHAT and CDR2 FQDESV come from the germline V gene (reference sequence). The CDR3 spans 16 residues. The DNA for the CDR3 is TGTGCCAGCAGCTTGCACCCTGACAGGGGTGGCACTGAAGCTTTCTTT. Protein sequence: CASSLHPDRGGTEAFF.

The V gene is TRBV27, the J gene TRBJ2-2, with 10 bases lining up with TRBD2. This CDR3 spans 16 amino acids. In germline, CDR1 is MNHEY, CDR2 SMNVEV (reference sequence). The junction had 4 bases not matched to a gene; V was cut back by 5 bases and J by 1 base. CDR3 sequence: CASSTWTSGNTGELFF. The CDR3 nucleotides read TGTGCCAGCAGTACGTGGACTAGCGGGAACACCGGGGAGCTGTTTTTT.

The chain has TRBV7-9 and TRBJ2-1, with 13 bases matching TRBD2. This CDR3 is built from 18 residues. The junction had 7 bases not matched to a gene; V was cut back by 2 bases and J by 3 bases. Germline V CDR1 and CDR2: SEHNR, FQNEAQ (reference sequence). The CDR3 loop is CASSLTSGRVIGYNEQFF. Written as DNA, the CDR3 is TGTGCCAGCAGCTTAACTAGCGGGAGGGTAATAGGCTACAATGAGCAGTTCTTC.